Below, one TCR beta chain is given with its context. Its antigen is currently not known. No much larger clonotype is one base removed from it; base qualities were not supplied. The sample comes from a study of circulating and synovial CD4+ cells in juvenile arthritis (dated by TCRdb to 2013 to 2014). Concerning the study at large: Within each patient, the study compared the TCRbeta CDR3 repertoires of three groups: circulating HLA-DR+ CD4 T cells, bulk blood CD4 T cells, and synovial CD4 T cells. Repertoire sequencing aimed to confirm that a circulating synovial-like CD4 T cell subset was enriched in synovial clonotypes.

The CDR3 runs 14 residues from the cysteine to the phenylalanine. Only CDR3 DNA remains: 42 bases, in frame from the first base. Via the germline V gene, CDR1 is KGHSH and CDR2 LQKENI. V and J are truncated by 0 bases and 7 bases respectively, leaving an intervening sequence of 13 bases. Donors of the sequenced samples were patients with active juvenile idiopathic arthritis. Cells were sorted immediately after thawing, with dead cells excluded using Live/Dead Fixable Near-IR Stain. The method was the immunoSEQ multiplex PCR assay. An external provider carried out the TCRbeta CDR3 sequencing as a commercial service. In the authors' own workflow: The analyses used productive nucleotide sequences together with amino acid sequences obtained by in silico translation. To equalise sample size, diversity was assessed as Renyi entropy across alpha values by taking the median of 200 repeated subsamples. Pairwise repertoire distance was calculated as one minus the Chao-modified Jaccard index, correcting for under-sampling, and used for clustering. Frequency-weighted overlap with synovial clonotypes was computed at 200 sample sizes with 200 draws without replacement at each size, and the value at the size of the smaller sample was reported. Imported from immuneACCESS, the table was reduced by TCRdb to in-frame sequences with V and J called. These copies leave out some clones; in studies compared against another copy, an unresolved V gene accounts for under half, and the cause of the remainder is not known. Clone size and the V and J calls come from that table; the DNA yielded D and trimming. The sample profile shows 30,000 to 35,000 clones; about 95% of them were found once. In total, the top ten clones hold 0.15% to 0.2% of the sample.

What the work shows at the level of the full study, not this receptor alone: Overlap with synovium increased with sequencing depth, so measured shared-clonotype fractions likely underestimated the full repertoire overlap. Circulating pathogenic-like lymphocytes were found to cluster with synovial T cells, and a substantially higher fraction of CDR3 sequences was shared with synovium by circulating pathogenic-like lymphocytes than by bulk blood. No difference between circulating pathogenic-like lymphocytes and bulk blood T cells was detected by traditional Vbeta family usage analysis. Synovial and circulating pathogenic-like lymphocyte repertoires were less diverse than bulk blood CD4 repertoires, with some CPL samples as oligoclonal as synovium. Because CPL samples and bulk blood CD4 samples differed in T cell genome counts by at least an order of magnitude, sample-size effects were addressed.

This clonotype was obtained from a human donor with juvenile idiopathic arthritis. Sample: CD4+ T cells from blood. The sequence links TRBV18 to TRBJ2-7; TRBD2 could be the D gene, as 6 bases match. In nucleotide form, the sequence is TGTGCCAGCTCACCACCCGCGGAGGGAGGTGAGCAGTACTTC. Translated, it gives CASSPPAEGGEQYF.